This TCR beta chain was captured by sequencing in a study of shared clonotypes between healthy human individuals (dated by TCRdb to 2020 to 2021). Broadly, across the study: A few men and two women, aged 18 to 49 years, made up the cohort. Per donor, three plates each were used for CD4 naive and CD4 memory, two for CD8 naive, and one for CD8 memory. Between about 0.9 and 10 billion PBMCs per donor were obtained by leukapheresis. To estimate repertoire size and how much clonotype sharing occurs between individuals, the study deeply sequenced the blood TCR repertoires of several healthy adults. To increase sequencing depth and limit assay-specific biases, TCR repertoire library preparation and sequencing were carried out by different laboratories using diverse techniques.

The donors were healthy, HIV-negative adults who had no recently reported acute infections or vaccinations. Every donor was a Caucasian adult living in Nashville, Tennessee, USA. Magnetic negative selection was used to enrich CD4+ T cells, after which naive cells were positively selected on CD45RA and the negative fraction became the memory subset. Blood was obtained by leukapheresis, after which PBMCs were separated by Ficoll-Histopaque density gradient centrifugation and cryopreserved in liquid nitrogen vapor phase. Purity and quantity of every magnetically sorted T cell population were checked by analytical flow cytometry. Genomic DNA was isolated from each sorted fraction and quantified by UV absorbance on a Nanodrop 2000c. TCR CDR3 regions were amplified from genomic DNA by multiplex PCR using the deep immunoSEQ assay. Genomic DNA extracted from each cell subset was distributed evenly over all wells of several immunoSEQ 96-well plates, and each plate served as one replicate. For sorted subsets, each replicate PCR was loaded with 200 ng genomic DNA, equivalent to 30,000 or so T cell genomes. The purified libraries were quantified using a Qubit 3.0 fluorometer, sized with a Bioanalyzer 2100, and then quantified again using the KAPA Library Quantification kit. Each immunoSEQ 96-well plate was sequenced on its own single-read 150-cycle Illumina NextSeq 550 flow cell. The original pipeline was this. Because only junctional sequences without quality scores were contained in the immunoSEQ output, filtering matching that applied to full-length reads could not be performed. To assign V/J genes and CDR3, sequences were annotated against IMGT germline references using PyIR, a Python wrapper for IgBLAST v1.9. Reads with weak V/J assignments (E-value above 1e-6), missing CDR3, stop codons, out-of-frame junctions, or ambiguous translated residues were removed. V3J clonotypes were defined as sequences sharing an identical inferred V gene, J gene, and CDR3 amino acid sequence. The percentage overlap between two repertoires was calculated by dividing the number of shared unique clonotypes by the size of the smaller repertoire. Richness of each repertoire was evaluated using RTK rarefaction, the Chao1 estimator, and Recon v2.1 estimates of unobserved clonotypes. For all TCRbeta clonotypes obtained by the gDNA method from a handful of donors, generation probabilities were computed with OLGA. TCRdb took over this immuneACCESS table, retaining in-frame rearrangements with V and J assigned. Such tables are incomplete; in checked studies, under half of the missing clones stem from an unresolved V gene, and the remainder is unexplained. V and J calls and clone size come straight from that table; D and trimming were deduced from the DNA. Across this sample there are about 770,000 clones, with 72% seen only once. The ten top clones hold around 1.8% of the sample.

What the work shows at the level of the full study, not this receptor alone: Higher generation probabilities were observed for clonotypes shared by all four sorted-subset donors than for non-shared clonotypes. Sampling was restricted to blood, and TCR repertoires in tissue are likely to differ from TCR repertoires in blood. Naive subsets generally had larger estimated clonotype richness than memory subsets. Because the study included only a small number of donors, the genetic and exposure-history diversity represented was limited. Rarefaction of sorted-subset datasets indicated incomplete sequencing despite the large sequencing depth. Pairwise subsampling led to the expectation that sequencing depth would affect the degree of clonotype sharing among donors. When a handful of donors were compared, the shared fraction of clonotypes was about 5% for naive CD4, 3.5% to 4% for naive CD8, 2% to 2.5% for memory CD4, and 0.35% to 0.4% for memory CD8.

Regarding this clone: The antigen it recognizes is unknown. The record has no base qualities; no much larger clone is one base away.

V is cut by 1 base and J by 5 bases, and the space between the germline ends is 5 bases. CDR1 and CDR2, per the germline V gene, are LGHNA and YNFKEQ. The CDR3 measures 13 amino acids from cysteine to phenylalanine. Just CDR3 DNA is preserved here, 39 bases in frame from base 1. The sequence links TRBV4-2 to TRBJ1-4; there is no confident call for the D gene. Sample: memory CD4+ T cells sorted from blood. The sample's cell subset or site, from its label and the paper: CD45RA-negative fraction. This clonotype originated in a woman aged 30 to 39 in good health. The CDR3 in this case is CASSQAKNEKLFF. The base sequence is TGTGCCAGCAGCCAAGCCAAGAATGAAAAACTGTTTTTT.